A selection of T cell receptor beta chains follows, all from one sample in a study of blood T cell repertoires in COVID-19. The table came from immunoSEQ multiplex PCR; TCRdb's copy has only in-frame clones and leaves some out. The top ten clones hold about 4.8% of a sample with about 240,000 clones, roughly four fifths of them seen once. The sequenced sample consisted of peripheral blood. These receptors were collected from a woman in her seventies with acute or convalescent COVID-19. CDR3s include the opening cysteine and the closing phenylalanine or tryptophan. The D gene is left open where the match is weak. For some rows the clone size is stated as once, few or many, or as a class when expanded; others skip it.

CDR3nt | CDR3aa | j_gene | d_gene | abundance | v_gene
TGTGCCAGCAGCCCCTCACCGACAGGGGCTGGAAACACCATATATTTT | CASSPSPTGAGNTIYF | TRBJ1-3 | TRBD1 | once | TRBV4-2
TGTGCCACCGGTATGCAAGGGGGCCAGCCCCAGCATTTT | CATGMQGGQPQHF | TRBJ1-5 | TRBD1 | NA | TRBV24-1
TGTGCCACCAGCAGAGCGACAGTTGGCTACACCTTC | CATSRATVGYTF | TRBJ1-2 | NA | NA | TRBV15
TGTGCCAGCAGGACAGGACAGACTGGGGATGGCTACACCTTC | CASRTGQTGDGYTF | TRBJ1-2 | NA | NA | TRBV28
TGTGCCAGTTACAGGGAAAGCGGTACTGAAGCTTTCTTT | CASYRESGTEAFF | TRBJ1-1 | NA | NA | TRBV6-5
TGCGCCAGCGGAGAGCGGGGAAGCACAGATACGCAGTATTTT | CASGERGSTDTQYF | TRBJ2-3 | TRBD2 | NA | TRBV5-1
TGTGCCAGCAGTCGGGGGGGGGTTATGCATGCAGGGGAGCTGTTTTTT | CASSRGGVMHAGELFF | TRBJ2-2 | TRBD2 | NA | TRBV6-6
TGTGCCAGCAGCCCGAGGACAGAGCTCATCTCCTACGAGCAGTACTTC | CASSPRTELISYEQYF | TRBJ2-7 | NA | NA | TRBV11-2
TGTGCCAGCAGCTTAGGACAGAATAGCAATCAGCCCCAGCATTTT | CASSLGQNSNQPQHF | TRBJ1-5 | NA | NA | TRBV7-2
TGCGCCAGCAGCTACAGCGGGGGGGCCCTCACCGGGGAGCTGTTTTTT | CASSYSGGALTGELFF | TRBJ2-2 | TRBD2 | NA | TRBV5-1
TGTGCCAGCAGCTTAGGGACAGGGCGAACCTACGAGCAGTACTTC | CASSLGTGRTYEQYF | TRBJ2-7 | TRBD1 | NA | TRBV7-2
TGTGCCAGCAGTGGACTAGCGGGGACCACCGAGCAGTACTTC | CASSGLAGTTEQYF | TRBJ2-7 | TRBD2 | NA | TRBV6-6
TGTGCCAGCTCACCTGCGGGGGGCTCCACCTACAATGAGCAGTTCTTC | CASSPAGGSTYNEQFF | TRBJ2-1 | TRBD2 | NA | TRBV18
TGTGCCAGCAGTGTAACGGGTCGACGGTCGGGCTACACCTTC | CASSVTGRRSGYTF | TRBJ1-2 | NA | NA | TRBV2
TGTGCCAGCAGTGAAGGGTTGAGGCAATATGGCTACACCTTC | CASSEGLRQYGYTF | TRBJ1-2 | NA | NA | TRBV2
TGTGCCAGCAGCTTACAGGGGACTGACTATGGCTACACCTTC | CASSLQGTDYGYTF | TRBJ1-2 | TRBD1 | few | TRBV5-4
TGTGCCTGGAGTAGACAGGGGTGGGATGGCTACACCTTC | CAWSRQGWDGYTF | TRBJ1-2 | TRBD1 | NA | TRBV30
TGTGCCAGCAGTTACGGGGGGAACTACGAGCAGTACTTC | CASSYGGNYEQYF | TRBJ2-7 | NA | few | TRBV6-2/TRBV6-3
TGTGCCAGCAGCGCGAATGGTCAGGGAGGGGAGACCCAGTACTTC | CASSANGQGGETQYF | TRBJ2-5 | TRBD2 | NA | TRBV5-6
TGTGCCAGCAGCCAGCCCGACAGGGCGGATGAAAAACTGTTTTTT | CASSQPDRADEKLFF | TRBJ1-4 | TRBD1 | NA | TRBV4-2
TGTGCCAGCAGTTTAGGCAATTCACCCCTCCACTTT | CASSLGNSPLHF | TRBJ1-6 | NA | NA | TRBV28
TGTGCCAGCAGTTCATCCGGGACAGGAGAAGCTTTCTTT | CASSSSGTGEAFF | TRBJ1-1 | TRBD1 | NA | TRBV27
TGTGCCAGCAGCCCCTTAGGGGGCGGTGAAAAACTGTTTTTT | CASSPLGGGEKLFF | TRBJ1-4 | TRBD1 | NA | TRBV5-5
TGTGCCAGCAGTCCCTTCCGGGACAGCTATGGCTACACCTTC | CASSPFRDSYGYTF | TRBJ1-2 | TRBD1 | NA | TRBV6-5
TGTGCCAGCCGGACAGGGGGCAATGAAAAACTGTTTTTT | CASRTGGNEKLFF | TRBJ1-4 | TRBD1 | NA | TRBV6-5
TGTGCCATCAGTGAGTCCCAGTATCAGCCCCAGCATTTT | CAISESQYQPQHF | TRBJ1-5 | NA | NA | TRBV10-3
TGTGCCAGTAGCCCCCCAGGGGCCCGGACTAATGAAAAACTGTTTTTT | CASSPPGARTNEKLFF | TRBJ1-4 | NA | once | TRBV19
TGCAGCGTCCGATTCCTGGACAGGAAACTTTACAATGAGCAGTTCTTC | CSVRFLDRKLYNEQFF | TRBJ2-1 | TRBD1 | NA | TRBV29-1
TGTGCCAGCGGAGTTACCTCGAACACCGGGGAGCTGTTTTTT | CASGVTSNTGELFF | TRBJ2-2 | NA | NA | TRBV6-5
TGCGCCAGCAGTGAGTCGAACGCAGGCTCCTATAATTCACCCCTCCACTTT | CASSESNAGSYNSPLHF | TRBJ1-6 | NA | few | TRBV10-2
TGTGCCTGCGGCGAATACAGGGTTCCCAATTCACCCCTCCACTTT | CACGEYRVPNSPLHF | TRBJ1-6 | NA | few | TRBV30
TGTGCCATCAGTGATGGAGGTGGCAGGGGACAGCCCCAGCATTTT | CAISDGGGRGQPQHF | TRBJ1-5 | NA | once | TRBV10-3
TGTGCCAGCAGACGCCGGGGACAGGGCAATGAGCAGTTCTTC | CASRRRGQGNEQFF | TRBJ2-1 | TRBD1 | NA | TRBV5-6
TGTGCCAGCAGCTTTTCAACAGGATCGATCTCCTATAATTCACCCCTCCACTTT | CASSFSTGSISYNSPLHF | TRBJ1-6 | NA | NA | TRBV25-1
TGTGCCAGCAGCTTTCAGGGGGCTGGAAACACCATATATTTT | CASSFQGAGNTIYF | TRBJ1-3 | TRBD1 | NA | TRBV5-4
TGTGCCAGCAGCCAAGATGCGGCAGGGGCCACCGGGGAGCTGTTTTTT | CASSQDAAGATGELFF | TRBJ2-2 | NA | NA | TRBV4-2
TGTGCCAGCTCACCTCCCTCGGTTGAAGCCCCCTATGGCTACACCTTC | CASSPPSVEAPYGYTF | TRBJ1-2 | NA | NA | TRBV18
TGTGCCAGCAGCTACTATACAGGGGGAGGCACCGGGGAGCTGTTTTTT | CASSYYTGGGTGELFF | TRBJ2-2 | TRBD1 | NA | TRBV7-2
TGTGCCAGCAGCTACACGCGGGGTCTAAGCGGCTACACCTTC | CASSYTRGLSGYTF | TRBJ1-2 | NA | few | TRBV7-8
TGTGCCAGCAGTTTAGGGGCAGGCTATGGCTACACCTTC | CASSLGAGYGYTF | TRBJ1-2 | NA | NA | TRBV12-3/TRBV12-4
TGTGCCAGCAGCTCCCCTTCGGGAAATGAGCAGTTCTTC | CASSSPSGNEQFF | TRBJ2-1 | NA | NA | TRBV11-2
TGTGCCAGCAGCCCCGGGACTGACAATGAGCAGTTCTTC | CASSPGTDNEQFF | TRBJ2-1 | NA | NA | TRBV5-4
TGTGCCGGTGAGTGGACAGCGAGTGGAAACACCATATATTTT | CAGEWTASGNTIYF | TRBJ1-3 | NA | NA | TRBV30
TGTGCCAGCAGCTTAGAACAGGGGGGGTATGGCTACACCTTC | CASSLEQGGYGYTF | TRBJ1-2 | TRBD1 | NA | TRBV7-6
TGTGCCAGCAGTTACAGGACAGGGAACTATGGCTACACCTTC | CASSYRTGNYGYTF | TRBJ1-2 | TRBD1 | NA | TRBV6-5
TGCGCCAGCAGCCGACGGACAGCAACTAATGAAAAACTGTTTTTT | CASSRRTATNEKLFF | TRBJ1-4 | NA | few | TRBV4-3
TGTGCCAGCAGTTACCCGGGGGAAGGTGAAGCTTTCTTT | CASSYPGEGEAFF | TRBJ1-1 | NA | NA | TRBV6-6
TGTGCCAGCAGTTACGGGGAGAGCTATGGCTACACCTTC | CASSYGESYGYTF | TRBJ1-2 | NA | NA | TRBV6-6
TGCGCCAGCAGCTTGGCCCTAAGGGGGCTGATGGTCTTTAGCAATCAGCCCCAGCATTTT | CASSLALRGLMVFSNQPQHF | TRBJ1-5 | TRBD1 | NA | TRBV5-1
TGTGCCAGCAGTGGACAGGGGGCGGGGAAATTCTACGAGCAGTACTTC | CASSGQGAGKFYEQYF | TRBJ2-7 | TRBD1 | NA | TRBV6-6
TGTGCCAGCAGTGACGGGACTGGGGTCGGAGATACGCAGTATTTT | CASSDGTGVGDTQYF | TRBJ2-3 | NA | NA | TRBV2
TGTGCCAGCAAACCGGGAGAAAACACCGGGGAGCTGTTTTTT | CASKPGENTGELFF | TRBJ2-2 | NA | NA | TRBV6-6
TGTGCCAGCAGCTTAGGGCGGGGGTCCTTCACAGATACGCAGTATTTT | CASSLGRGSFTDTQYF | TRBJ2-3 | TRBD2 | NA | TRBV11-2
TGCGCCAGCAGCTTAGGGGACAGGGGAATCGATGGCTACACCTTC | CASSLGDRGIDGYTF | TRBJ1-2 | TRBD1 | NA | TRBV5-1
TGCGCCAGCAGCCAAGATCGCGCGGGGTTAAATGAGCAGTTCTTC | CASSQDRAGLNEQFF | TRBJ2-1 | NA | NA | TRBV4-3
TGTGCCAGCAGCATCGACAGGGGTGGCTACACCTTC | CASSIDRGGYTF | TRBJ1-2 | TRBD1 | NA | TRBV7-8
TGTGCCACCAGCACTCTAAGAGCGGGGGGGCGAAATGAGCAGTTCTTC | CATSTLRAGGRNEQFF | TRBJ2-1 | TRBD2 | NA | TRBV15
TGTGCCAGCAGCCATCAACAGGGCTTGCAGCCCCAGCATTTT | CASSHQQGLQPQHF | TRBJ1-5 | NA | NA | TRBV3-1/TRBV3-2
TGTGCCAGCAGCTTAGTTAGGGCTAGCGGGGGGTCCTACAATGAGCAGTTCTTC | CASSLVRASGGSYNEQFF | TRBJ2-1 | TRBD2 | NA | TRBV11-2